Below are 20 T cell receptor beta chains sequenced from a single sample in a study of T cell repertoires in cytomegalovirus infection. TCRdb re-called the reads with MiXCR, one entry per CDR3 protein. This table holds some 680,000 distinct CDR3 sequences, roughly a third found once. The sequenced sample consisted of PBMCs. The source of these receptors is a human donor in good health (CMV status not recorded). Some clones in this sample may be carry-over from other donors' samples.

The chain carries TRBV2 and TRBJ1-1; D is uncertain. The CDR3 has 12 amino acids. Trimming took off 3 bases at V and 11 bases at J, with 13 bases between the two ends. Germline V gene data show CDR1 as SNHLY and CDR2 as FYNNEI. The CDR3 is CASSDAVSEAFF. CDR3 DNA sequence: TGTGCCAGCAGTGATGCGGTCTCGGAGGCTTTCTTT.

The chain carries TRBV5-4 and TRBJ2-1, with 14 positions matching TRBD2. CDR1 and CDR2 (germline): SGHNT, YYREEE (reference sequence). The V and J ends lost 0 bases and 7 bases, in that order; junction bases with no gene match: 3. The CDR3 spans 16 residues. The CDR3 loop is CASSLGTSGRTNEQFF. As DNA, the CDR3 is TGTGCCAGCAGCTTGGGGACTAGCGGGAGGACAAATGAGCAGTTCTTC.

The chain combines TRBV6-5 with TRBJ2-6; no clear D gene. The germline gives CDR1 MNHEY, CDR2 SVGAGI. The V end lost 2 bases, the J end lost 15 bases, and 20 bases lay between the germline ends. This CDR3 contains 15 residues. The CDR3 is CASSYAASGTSGLTF. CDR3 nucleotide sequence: TGTGCCAGCAGTTACGCCGCGTCGGGTACCTCTGGCCTGACTTTC.

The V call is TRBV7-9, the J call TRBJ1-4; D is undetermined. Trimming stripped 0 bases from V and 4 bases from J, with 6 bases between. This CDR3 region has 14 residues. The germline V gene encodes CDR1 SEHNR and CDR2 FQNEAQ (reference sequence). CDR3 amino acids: CASSLARLNEKLFF. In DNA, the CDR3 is TGTGCCAGCAGCTTAGCCCGCCTTAATGAAAAACTGTTTTTT.

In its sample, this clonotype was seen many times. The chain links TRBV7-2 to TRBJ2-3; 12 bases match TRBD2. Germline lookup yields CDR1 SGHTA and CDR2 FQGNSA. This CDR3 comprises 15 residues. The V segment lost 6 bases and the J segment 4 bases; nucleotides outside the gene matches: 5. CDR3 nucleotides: TGTGCCAGCAGGACCAGACTAGCGGGAGCAGATACGCAGTATTTT. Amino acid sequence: CASRTRLAGADTQYF.

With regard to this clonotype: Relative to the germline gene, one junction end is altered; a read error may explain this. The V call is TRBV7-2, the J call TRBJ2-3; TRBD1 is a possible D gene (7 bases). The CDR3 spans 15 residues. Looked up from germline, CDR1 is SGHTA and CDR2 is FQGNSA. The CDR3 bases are TGTTCCAGCAGCGTACGACAGGGACTCACAGATACGCAGTATTTT. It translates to CSSSVRQGLTDTQYF.

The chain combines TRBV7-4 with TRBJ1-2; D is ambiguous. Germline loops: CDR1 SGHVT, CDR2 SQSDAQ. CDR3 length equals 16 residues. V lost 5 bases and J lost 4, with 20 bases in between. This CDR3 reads CASSTDGHRILYGYTF. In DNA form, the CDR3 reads TGTGCCAGCAGCACGGACGGCCATCGAATCCTCTATGGCTACACCTTC.

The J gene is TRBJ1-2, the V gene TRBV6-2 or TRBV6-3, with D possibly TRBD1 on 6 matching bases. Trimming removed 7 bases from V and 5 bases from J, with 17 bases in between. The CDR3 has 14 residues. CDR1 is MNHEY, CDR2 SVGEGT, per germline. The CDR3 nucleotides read TGTGCCAGCATCGGGGGGGCACACTCATATGGCTACACCTTC. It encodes CASIGGAHSYGYTF.

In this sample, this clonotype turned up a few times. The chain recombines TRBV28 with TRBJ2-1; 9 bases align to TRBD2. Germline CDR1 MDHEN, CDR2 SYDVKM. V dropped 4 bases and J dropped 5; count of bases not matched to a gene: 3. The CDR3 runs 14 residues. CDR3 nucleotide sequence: TGTGCCAGCAGTTCAGCGGGAGGCGACAATGAGCAGTTCTTC. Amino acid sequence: CASSSAGGDNEQFF.

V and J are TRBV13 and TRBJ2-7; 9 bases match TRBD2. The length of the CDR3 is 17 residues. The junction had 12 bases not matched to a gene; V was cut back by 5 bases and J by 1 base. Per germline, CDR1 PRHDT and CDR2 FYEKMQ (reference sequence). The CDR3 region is CASSAYNLAGKSYEQYF. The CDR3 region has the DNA TGTGCCAGCAGCGCCTACAACCTAGCGGGAAAATCCTACGAGCAGTACTTC.

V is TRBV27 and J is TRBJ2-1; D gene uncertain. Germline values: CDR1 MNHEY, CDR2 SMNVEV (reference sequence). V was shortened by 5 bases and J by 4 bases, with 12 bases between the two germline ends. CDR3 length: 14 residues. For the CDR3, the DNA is TGTGCCAGCAGTCCGACGGAAAAATACAATGAGCAGTTCTTC. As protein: CASSPTEKYNEQFF.

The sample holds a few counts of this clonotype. The CDR3 protein is CASSQVPVVENIQYF. As DNA, the CDR3 is TGCGCCAGCAGCCAAGTACCAGTGGTCGAAAACATTCAGTACTTC. The V gene is TRBV4-1, the J gene TRBJ2-4, with no clear D. Per the germline V gene, CDR1 is MGHRA and CDR2 is YSYEKL. Trimming left V 1 base short and J 5 bases short, with 12 bases between. The CDR3 has 15 residues.

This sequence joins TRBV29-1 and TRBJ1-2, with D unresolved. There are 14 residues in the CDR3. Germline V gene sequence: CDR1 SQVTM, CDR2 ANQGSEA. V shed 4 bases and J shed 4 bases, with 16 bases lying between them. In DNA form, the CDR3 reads TGCAGCGTTGGATCGAGAGGATCGGCCTATGGCTACACCTTC. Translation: CSVGSRGSAYGYTF.

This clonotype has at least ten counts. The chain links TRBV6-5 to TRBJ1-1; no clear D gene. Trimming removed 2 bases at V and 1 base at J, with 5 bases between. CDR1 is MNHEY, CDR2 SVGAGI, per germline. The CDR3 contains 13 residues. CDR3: CASSYGENTEAFF. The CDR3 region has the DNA TGTGCCAGCAGTTACGGGGAGAACACTGAAGCTTTCTTT.

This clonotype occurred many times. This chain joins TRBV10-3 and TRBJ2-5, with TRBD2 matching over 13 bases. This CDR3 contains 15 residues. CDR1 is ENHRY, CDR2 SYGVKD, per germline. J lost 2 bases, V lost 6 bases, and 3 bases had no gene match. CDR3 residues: CAIRGTSGEQETQYF. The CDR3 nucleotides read TGTGCCATCAGAGGGACTAGCGGGGAACAAGAGACCCAGTACTTC.

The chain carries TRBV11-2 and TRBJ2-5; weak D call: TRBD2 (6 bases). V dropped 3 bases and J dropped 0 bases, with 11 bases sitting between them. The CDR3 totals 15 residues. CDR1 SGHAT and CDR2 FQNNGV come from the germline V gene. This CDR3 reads CASSFDWGDQETQYF. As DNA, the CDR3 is TGTGCCAGCAGCTTTGATTGGGGGGACCAAGAGACCCAGTACTTC.

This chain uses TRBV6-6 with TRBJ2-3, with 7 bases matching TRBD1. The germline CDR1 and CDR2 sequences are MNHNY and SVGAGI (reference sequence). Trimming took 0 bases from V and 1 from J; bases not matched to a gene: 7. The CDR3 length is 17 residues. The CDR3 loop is CASSYSPTGVGTDTQYF. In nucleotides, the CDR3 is TGTGCCAGCAGTTACTCGCCTACAGGGGTCGGCACAGATACGCAGTATTTT.

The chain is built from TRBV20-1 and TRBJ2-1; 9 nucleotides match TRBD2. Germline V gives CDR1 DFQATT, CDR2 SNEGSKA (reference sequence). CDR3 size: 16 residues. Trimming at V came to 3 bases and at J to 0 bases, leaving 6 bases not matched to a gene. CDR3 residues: CSASRGGGSSYNEQFF. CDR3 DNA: TGCAGTGCTAGCCGCGGGGGGGGGAGCTCCTACAATGAGCAGTTCTTC.

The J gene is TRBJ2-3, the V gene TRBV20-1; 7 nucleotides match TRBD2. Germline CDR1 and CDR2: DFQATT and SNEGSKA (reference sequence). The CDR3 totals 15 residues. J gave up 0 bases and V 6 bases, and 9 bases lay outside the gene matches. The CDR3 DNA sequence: TGCAGTGCCCCGGGCCAGCGGGGCAGCACAGATACGCAGTATTTT. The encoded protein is CSAPGQRGSTDTQYF.

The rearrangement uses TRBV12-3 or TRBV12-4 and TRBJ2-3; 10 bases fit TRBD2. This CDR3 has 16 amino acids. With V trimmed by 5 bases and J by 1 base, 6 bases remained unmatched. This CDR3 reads CASSPLTSGGTDTQYF. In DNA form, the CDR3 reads TGTGCCAGCAGTCCACTTACTAGCGGGGGCACAGATACGCAGTATTTT.